This T cell receptor beta chain was captured by sequencing in a study of regulatory T cells in long-lasting Graves disease. This clonotype has more than one count but fewer than ten. TCR beta libraries were built with iRepertoire HTBI primers and Arm-PCR of CDR3 regions. TCRdb re-called the multiplex PCR reads with MiXCR, one entry per CDR3 protein. The table lists roughly 610,000 distinct CDR3 sequences, roughly 15% of them singletons. Indicated time point: newly diagnosed GD, antithyroid drugs for less than 3 months. Isolated PBMC RNA provided the starting material for the TCR library. V was pared by 6 bases and J by 0 bases, with 15 bases between. Per the germline V gene, CDR1 is DFQATT and CDR2 is SNEGSKA (reference sequence). This CDR3 comprises 15 residues. This same sample was also part of a study on T cells in Graves' hyperthyroidism and ophthalmopathy. That work contributes: Expanded thyroid clonotypes (above 0.001) were mostly also found in blood.

This receptor was taken from a man between 18 and 29 years old with Graves disease. V usage is TRBV20-1 and J usage is TRBJ1-3; TRBD1 is a possible D gene (5 bases). The material sequenced was peripheral blood mononuclear cells (PBMCs), taken at new diagnosis, from a patient treated with antithyroid drugs. The CDR3 spells CSASPGTSSGNTIYF. The CDR3 region has the DNA TGCAGTGCAAGTCCGGGGACTAGCTCTGGAAACACCATATATTTT.